This T cell receptor (beta chain) was recovered during a study of OX40 agonist ivuxolimab in advanced cancers. In the study overall: In this trial design, patients received ivuxolimab intravenously at 0.01 to 10 mg/kg every 2 weeks. Overall study findings and caveats: Mean expanded clone counts were higher in CD8+ than CD4+ T cells.

Worth noting for this clone: Its target is unknown.

Sequenced by immunoSEQ multiplex PCR; TCRdb stores in-frame clones only, minus some. This table has roughly 67,000 clones, 92% appearing once. The CDR3 runs 14 residues. V was shortened by 3 bases and J by 0 bases, with 9 bases between the two germline ends. Germline V CDR1 and CDR2: SGHRS, YFSETQ. The sequences come from CD4+ or CD8+ T cells sorted from blood, collected in a trial of the OX40 agonist ivuxolimab. The gene calls are TRBV5-1 and TRBJ1-1; D gene uncertain. The source is an adult with an advanced solid tumor such as melanoma, head and neck, liver or kidney cancer. CDR3 amino acids: CASSSEVVNTEAFF. The CDR3 nucleotides are TGCGCCAGCAGCTCCGAGGTAGTGAACACTGAAGCTTTCTTT.